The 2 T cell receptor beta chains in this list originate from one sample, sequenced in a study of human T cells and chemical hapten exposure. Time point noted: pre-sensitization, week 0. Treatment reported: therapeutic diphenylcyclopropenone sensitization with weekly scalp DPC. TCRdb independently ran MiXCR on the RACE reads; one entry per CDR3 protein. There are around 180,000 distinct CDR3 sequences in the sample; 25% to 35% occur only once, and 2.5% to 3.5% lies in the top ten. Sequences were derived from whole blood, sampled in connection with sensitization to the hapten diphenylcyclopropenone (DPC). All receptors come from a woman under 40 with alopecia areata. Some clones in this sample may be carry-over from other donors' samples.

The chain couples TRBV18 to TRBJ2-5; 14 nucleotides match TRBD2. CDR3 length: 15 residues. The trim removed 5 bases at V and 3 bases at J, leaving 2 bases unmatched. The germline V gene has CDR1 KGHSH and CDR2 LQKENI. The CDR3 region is CASSRGLAGEETQYF. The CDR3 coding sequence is TGTGCCAGCTCAAGGGGACTAGCGGGGGAAGAGACCCAGTACTTC.

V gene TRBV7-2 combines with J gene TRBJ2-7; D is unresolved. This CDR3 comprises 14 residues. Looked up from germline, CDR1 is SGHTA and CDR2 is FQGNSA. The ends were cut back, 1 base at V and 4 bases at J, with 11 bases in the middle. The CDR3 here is CASSLGFSGYEQYF. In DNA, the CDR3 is TGTGCCAGCAGCTTAGGCTTCTCCGGGTACGAGCAGTACTTC.